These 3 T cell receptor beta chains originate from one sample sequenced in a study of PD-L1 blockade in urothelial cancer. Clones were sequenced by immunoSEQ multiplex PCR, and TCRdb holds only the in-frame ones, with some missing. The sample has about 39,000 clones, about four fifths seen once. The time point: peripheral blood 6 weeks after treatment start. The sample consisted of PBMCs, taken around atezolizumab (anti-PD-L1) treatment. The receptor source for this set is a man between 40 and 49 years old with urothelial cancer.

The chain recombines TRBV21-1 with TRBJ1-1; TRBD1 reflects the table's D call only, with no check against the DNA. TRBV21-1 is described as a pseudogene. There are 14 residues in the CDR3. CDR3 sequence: CASSARDTNTEAFF. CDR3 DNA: TGTGCCAGCAGCGCCCGGGACACGAACACTGAAGCTTTCTTT.

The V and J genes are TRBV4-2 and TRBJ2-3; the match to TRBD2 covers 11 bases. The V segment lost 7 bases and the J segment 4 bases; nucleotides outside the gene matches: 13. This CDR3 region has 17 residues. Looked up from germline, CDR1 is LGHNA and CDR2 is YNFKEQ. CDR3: CASTLGSGRASADTQYF. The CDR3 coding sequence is TGTGCCAGCACCCTGGGTAGCGGGAGGGCCTCGGCAGATACGCAGTATTTT.

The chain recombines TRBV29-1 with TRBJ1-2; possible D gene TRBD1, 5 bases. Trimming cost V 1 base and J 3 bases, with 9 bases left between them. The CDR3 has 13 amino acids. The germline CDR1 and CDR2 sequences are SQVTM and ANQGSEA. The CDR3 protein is CSVEGGGDYGYTF. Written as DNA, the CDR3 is TGCAGCGTTGAAGGGGGCGGCGACTATGGCTACACCTTC. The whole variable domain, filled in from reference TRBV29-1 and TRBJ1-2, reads SAVISQKPSRDICQRGTSLTIQCQVDSQVTMMFWYRQQPGQSLTLIATANQGSEATYESGFVIDKFPISRPNLTFSTLTVSNMSPEDSSIYLCSVEGGGDYGYTFGSGTRLTVV.